A selection of T cell receptor beta chains follows, all from one sample in a study of Ad26.COV2.S vaccination and SARS-CoV-2 variants. This table comes from immunoSEQ multiplex PCR, and its TCRdb copy is limited to in-frame clones, with some not included. This table holds a few hundred thousand clones, around 87% found once. The sequenced sample was peripheral blood, obtained in a trial of Ad26.COV2.S vaccine versus placebo. The source of these receptors is a person aged 18-60 years who received the Ad26.COV2.S COVID-19 vaccine or a placebo. Each CDR3 is given with its conserved first and last residue. D genes are given only for firm matches. Clone sizes are given selectively: once, few, many, or a class where the clone is expanded.

size	V	J	D	CDR3	DNA
.	TRBV19	TRBJ2-3	.	CASSRKGVTSTDTQYF	TGTGCCAGTAGTCGGAAAGGGGTTACTAGCACAGATACGCAGTATTTT
few	TRBV4-1	TRBJ2-7	TRBD2	CASSSREGPYEQYF	TGCGCCAGCAGCTCGCGGGAGGGACCCTACGAGCAGTACTTC
.	TRBV5-6	TRBJ1-1	TRBD1	CASSTMGQLEAFF	TGTGCCAGCAGCACGATGGGACAGCTGGAAGCTTTCTTT
.	TRBV3-1/TRBV3-2	TRBJ1-1	TRBD1	CASTGRDRVANTEAFF	TGTGCCAGCACCGGAAGGGACAGGGTGGCGAACACTGAAGCTTTCTTT
.	TRBV21-1	TRBJ1-5	.	CASSKEGNQPQHF	TGTGCCAGCAGCAAAGAGGGCAATCAGCCCCAGCATTTT
.	TRBV3-1/TRBV3-2	TRBJ1-4	TRBD1	CASSQQGAGEKLFF	TGTGCCAGCAGCCAACAGGGGGCGGGAGAAAAACTGTTTTTT
once	TRBV5-5	TRBJ1-1	.	CASSPWKVTEAFF	TGTGCCAGCAGCCCCTGGAAGGTCACTGAAGCTTTCTTT
.	TRBV9	TRBJ2-1	TRBD2	CASSDLAGGNNEQFF	TGTGCCAGCAGCGATCTAGCGGGGGGGAACAATGAGCAGTTCTTC
.	TRBV19	TRBJ1-1	.	CASSMYTPNTEAFF	TGTGCCAGTAGTATGTACACACCGAACACTGAAGCTTTCTTT
.	TRBV6-5	TRBJ1-2	.	CASSYSPSQDYGYTF	TGTGCCAGCAGTTACTCGCCGTCGCAGGACTATGGCTACACCTTC